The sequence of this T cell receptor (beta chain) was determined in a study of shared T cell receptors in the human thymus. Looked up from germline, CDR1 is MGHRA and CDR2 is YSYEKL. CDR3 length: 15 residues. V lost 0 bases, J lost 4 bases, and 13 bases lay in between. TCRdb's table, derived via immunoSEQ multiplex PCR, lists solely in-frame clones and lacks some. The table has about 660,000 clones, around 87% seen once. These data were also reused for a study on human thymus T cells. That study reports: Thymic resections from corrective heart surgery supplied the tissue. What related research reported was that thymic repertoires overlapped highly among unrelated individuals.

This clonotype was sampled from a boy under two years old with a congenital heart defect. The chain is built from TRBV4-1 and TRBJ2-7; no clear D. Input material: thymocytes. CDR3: CASSQDDARSYEQYF. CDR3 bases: TGCGCCAGCAGCCAAGATGACGCGCGGAGTTACGAGCAGTACTTC.